The 2 T cell receptor beta chains below were found in one sample sequenced in a study of cytomegalovirus exposure and HLA in healthy donors. Primers included in the PCR were 60 Vbeta and 13 Jbeta primers. Sequenced by immunoSEQ multiplex PCR; TCRdb stores in-frame clones only, minus some. The sample has 120,000 to 150,000 clones; around 86% are singletons. The specimen was PBMCs. These receptors all stem from a woman aged 25 to 39 in good health and CMV-seronegative.

V and J are TRBV7-7 and TRBJ2-5; 10 bases are a match to TRBD1. This CDR3 has 16 residues. V dropped 3 bases and J dropped 4; count of bases not matched to a gene: 8. Germline CDR1 and CDR2: SSHAT and FNYEAQ (reference sequence). The CDR3 region has the DNA TGTGCCAGCAGCTTGGGGGGACAGGGGAGGCTAGAGACCCAGTACTTC. This encodes CASSLGGQGRLETQYF.

This clone has only a few counts. V is TRBV5-4 and J is TRBJ2-7; 7 bases are a match to TRBD1. CDR1 is SGHNT and CDR2 is YYREEE in the germline V gene (reference sequence). The CDR3 sequence is 15 residues long. Unmatched junction bases numbered 8, after V lost 0 bases and J lost 5 bases. DNA of the CDR3: TGTGCCAGCAGCTTGGCCCGACAGGGTGACCACGAGCAGTACTTC. Its translation is CASSLARQGDHEQYF.